The sample holds one count of the clone carrying this T cell receptor (beta chain). The antigen is undetermined. The data were produced by immunoSEQ multiplex PCR, yet TCRdb's version contains in-frame clones alone and is incomplete. In the table there are some 120,000 clones, 81% of which are singletons. The data are from a study of radiation and T cells in renal cell carcinoma. On the study more broadly: Nephrectomy followed 15 Gy stereotactic body radiation by 4 weeks.

Time point in this sample: blood 2 weeks post-SBRT. Noted treatment: 15 Gy SBRT to primary tumor, nephrectomy 4 weeks later. Blood was sampled at baseline, 2 weeks and 4 weeks after SBRT. Clear cell pathology was present in this patient's renal cell carcinoma. The CDR3 is 14 residues long. From germline, CDR1 is SGHTA and CDR2 FQGNSA. The V gene lost 5 bases and the J gene lost 8 bases, with 15 bases spanning the gap. Study-level results: Baseline intratumoral clonotype presence is unknown without pretreatment biopsies.

J is TRBJ1-4 and V is TRBV7-2; D is possibly TRBD1 (6 bases). The specimen was blood, collected from a patient whose treatment included radiotherapy and nephrectomy. The clonotype was recovered from a woman aged 60-70 years with renal cell carcinoma. Here the CDR3 reads CASSVSGTKEKLFF. Here the CDR3 DNA reads TGTGCCAGCAGCGTGTCCGGGACAAAGGAAAAACTGTTTTTT.